The clone carrying this T cell receptor beta chain was seen at least ten times. In germline, CDR1 is SGHRS, CDR2 YFSETQ. Trimming removed 3 bases at V and 5 bases at J, with 11 bases between. This CDR3 comprises 13 residues. The data belong to a study of blood T cells in healthy people across ages. The use of a sample-barcoded 5' primer and a J-beta primer mix characterized a second PCR of about 7 to 12 cycles. MiXCR, run by TCRdb on the 5' RACE reads, gives a single entry per CDR3 protein. The sample lists about 650,000 distinct CDR3 sequences; approximately 30% were seen once. The TCR was taken from a woman older than 75 in good health. This chain connects TRBV5-1 to TRBJ1-2; TRBD1 is a possible D gene (5 bases). Sample: blood. CDR3 sequence reads: CASSSTGVYGYTF. The DNA for the CDR3 is TGCGCCAGCAGCTCCACAGGAGTGTATGGCTACACCTTC. Filled out from reference TRBV5-1 and TRBJ1-2, the complete variable domain reads KAGVTQTPRYLIKTRGQQVTLSCSPISGHRSVSWYQQTPGQGLQFLFEYFSETQRNKGNFPGRFSGRQFSNSRSEMNVSTLELGDSALYLCASSSTGVYGYTFGSGTRLTVV.